These T cell receptor beta chains were read from a single sample in a study of T cell responses to AZD1222 COVID-19 vaccine. Sequencing used immunoSEQ multiplex PCR; TCRdb keeps in-frame clones, though not all of them. The top ten hold under 2% of the sample, which has under 150,000 clones, roughly 90% seen once. Specimen: peripheral blood, collected on day 0 of AZD1222 vaccination. The origin of the receptors is an adult in good health. Each CDR3 is given with its conserved first and last residue. The D gene is left open where the match is weak. The size field is filled for only some rows; it gives once, few, many or a size class.

>TRBV9|.|TRBJ1-2|.
CASSVGADYGYTF
TGTGCCAGCAGCGTAGGGGCGGACTATGGCTACACCTTC
>TRBV19|.|TRBJ2-7|.
CASSISPGRMYEQYF
TGTGCCAGTAGTATTTCTCCAGGGAGAATGTACGAGCAGTACTTC
>TRBV10-1|few|TRBJ2-2|.
CASYGVERGQWELFF
TGCGCCAGCTACGGTGTAGAACGGGGGCAGTGGGAGCTGTTTTTT
>TRBV7-6|.|TRBJ1-4|.
CASSLDGQANEKLFF
TGTGCCAGCAGCTTAGATGGGCAGGCTAATGAAAAACTGTTTTTT
>TRBV3-1/TRBV3-2|.|TRBJ2-7|TRBD2
CASSQEDRPLAGAYEQYF
TGTGCCAGCAGCCAAGAGGACCGTCCCCTAGCGGGGGCCTACGAGCAGTACTTC
>TRBV18|.|TRBJ2-7|.
CASSPPLSNHEQYF
TGTGCCAGCTCACCCCCCCTCTCGAACCACGAGCAGTACTTC
>TRBV6-5|.|TRBJ2-7|.
CASSYSRNIAYEQYF
TGTGCCAGCAGTTACTCGAGAAACATAGCCTACGAGCAGTACTTC
>TRBV4-1|.|TRBJ1-2|TRBD1
CASSHAGQGGGYTF
TGCGCCAGCAGCCATGCCGGACAGGGCGGGGGCTACACCTTC
>TRBV5-6|.|TRBJ2-7|.
CASSLYRDYRYEQYF
TGTGCCAGCAGCTTGTACCGAGACTACCGATACGAGCAGTACTTC
>TRBV7-9|.|TRBJ1-1|.
CASSPGMGRLNTEAFF
TGTGCCAGCAGCCCAGGAATGGGGCGGCTCAACACTGAAGCTTTCTTT
>TRBV5-1|few|TRBJ1-2|.
CASSLDSGGGGQGDGYTF
TGCGCCAGCAGCTTGGACTCAGGAGGGGGAGGCCAGGGTGATGGCTACACCTTC
>TRBV7-9|.|TRBJ2-2|.
CASSQLGGTGELFF
TGTGCCAGCAGCCAACTTGGAGGCACCGGGGAGCTGTTTTTT
>TRBV7-9|.|TRBJ1-4|.
CASSLRQGNEKLFF
TGTGCCAGCAGCTTAAGGCAGGGGAATGAAAAACTGTTTTTT
>TRBV7-2|few|TRBJ2-3|.
CASSAPAIPSGTDTQYF
TGTGCCAGCAGCGCTCCAGCTATACCTTCAGGGACAGATACGCAGTATTTT
>TRBV6-2/TRBV6-3|.|TRBJ2-1|TRBD2
CASSYLAGNSNEQFF
TGTGCCAGCAGTTACCTAGCGGGAAACAGCAATGAGCAGTTCTTC
>TRBV27|.|TRBJ1-4|.
CASSSLGATNEKLFF
TGTGCCAGCAGTTCCCTCGGAGCAACTAATGAAAAACTGTTTTTT
>TRBV4-1|.|TRBJ1-1|TRBD1
CASSLYRGKNTEAFF
TGCGCCAGCAGCCTGTACAGGGGAAAGAACACTGAAGCTTTCTTT
>TRBV5-1|once|TRBJ2-3|.
CASTWGESTDTQYF
TGCGCCAGCACATGGGGGGAGAGCACAGATACGCAGTATTTT
>TRBV13|.|TRBJ2-2|.
CASSLGHTGELFF
TGTGCCAGCAGCTTAGGACACACCGGGGAGCTGTTTTTT
>TRBV7-2|once|TRBJ2-5|TRBD1
CASSLGGTVGETQYF
TGTGCCAGCAGCTTAGGGGGGACAGTCGGGGAGACCCAGTACTTC
>TRBV9|.|TRBJ2-1|TRBD2
CASSVSSGGIYNEQFF
TGTGCCAGCAGCGTGTCTAGCGGGGGGATCTACAATGAGCAGTTCTTC
>TRBV30|.|TRBJ1-2|.
CAWIPTPGPYTF
TGTGCCTGGATCCCGACGCCAGGTCCCTACACCTTC
>TRBV11-2|.|TRBJ2-3|.
CASSLDGGKDTQYF
TGTGCCAGCAGCTTAGACGGCGGGAAAGATACGCAGTATTTT
>TRBV4-3|.|TRBJ2-7|.
CASSQVLGRELYEQYF
TGCGCCAGCAGCCAAGTTCTTGGCAGGGAGCTCTACGAGCAGTACTTC
>TRBV18|.|TRBJ2-7|.
CASSPTVLDSYEQYF
TGTGCCAGCTCACCAACGGTCCTAGACTCCTACGAGCAGTACTTC
>TRBV21-1|.|TRBJ1-2|.
CASSTSQDTIPGCTF
TGTGCCAGCAGCACTAGTCAGGACACGATACCAGGGTGCACCTTC
>TRBV4-1|.|TRBJ1-5|.
CASSQSVGNQPQHF
TGCGCCAGCAGCCAATCAGTCGGAAATCAGCCCCAGCATTTT
>TRBV9|.|TRBJ2-2|TRBD1
CASSEPGQENTGELFF
TGTGCCAGCAGCGAACCGGGACAGGAGAACACCGGGGAGCTGTTTTTT
>TRBV10-3|.|TRBJ1-1|.
CAISPSMGNTEAFF
TGTGCCATCAGCCCCTCTATGGGGAACACTGAAGCTTTCTTT
>TRBV7-2|.|TRBJ2-3|.
CASSPSGATDTQYF
TGTGCCAGCAGCCCCAGCGGCGCTACAGATACGCAGTATTTT
>TRBV11-2|.|TRBJ2-2|TRBD2
CASSSPRSGGDSAGELFF
TGTGCCAGCAGCTCCCCCCGCAGCGGGGGGGATTCCGCCGGGGAGCTGTTTTTT
>TRBV19|.|TRBJ2-1|.
CASSMLGGEQFF
TGTGCCAGTAGTATGCTCGGGGGTGAGCAGTTCTTC
>TRBV7-7|.|TRBJ2-1|.
CASSSTATGNNEQFF
TGTGCCAGCAGCTCTACAGCCACAGGAAACAATGAGCAGTTCTTC
>TRBV6-5|.|TRBJ2-7|TRBD1
CASRMGQGLNYEQYF
TGTGCCAGCAGAATGGGACAGGGCCTAAACTACGAGCAGTACTTC
>TRBV6-4|.|TRBJ2-2|.
CASSDVANTGELFF
TGTGCCAGCAGTGACGTCGCGAACACCGGGGAGCTGTTTTTT
>TRBV19|once|TRBJ1-5|.
CASSNRIVTTPQPQHF
TGTGCCAGTAGTAACCGAATTGTTACGACTCCCCAGCCCCAGCATTTT
>TRBV10-3|.|TRBJ2-3|.
CAISDGDLETQSTDTQYF
TGTGCCATCAGTGATGGTGATTTGGAGACACAGAGCACAGATACGCAGTATTTT
>TRBV5-6|once|TRBJ2-7|.
CASSYPRGGTFSYEQYF
TGTGCCAGCAGCTACCCTCGTGGCGGGACCTTCTCCTACGAGCAGTACTTC
>TRBV5-8|.|TRBJ1-4|.
CASSLDLGGATNEKLFF
TGTGCCAGCAGCTTGGACCTGGGCGGAGCAACTAATGAAAAACTGTTTTTT
>TRBV7-8|.|TRBJ2-6|TRBD1
CASRGLGGTPGANVLTF
TGTGCCAGCAGAGGGTTAGGGGGCACCCCCGGGGCCAACGTCCTGACTTTC
>TRBV6-2/TRBV6-3|.|TRBJ1-5|.
CASSFTRTEPQHF
TGTGCCAGCAGTTTCACTAGGACAGAGCCCCAGCATTTT
>TRBV6-6|.|TRBJ1-6|.
CASSYIRQGESPLHF
TGTGCCAGCAGTTACATCCGGCAGGGAGAATCACCCCTCCACTTT
>TRBV5-4|.|TRBJ2-7|TRBD1
CAMKGQVSSYEQYF
TGTGCCATGAAGGGACAGGTGAGCTCCTACGAGCAGTACTTC
>TRBV2|.|TRBJ1-1|TRBD1
CASSEHRGLRAFF
TGTGCCAGCAGTGAACACAGGGGGCTTCGAGCTTTCTTT
>TRBV11-1|.|TRBJ1-1|TRBD1
CASSFRDRGREAEAFF
TGTGCCAGCAGCTTCCGGGACAGGGGGCGCGAGGCTGAAGCTTTCTTT
>TRBV19|once|TRBJ2-1|TRBD2
CASSIEGLAGGEQFF
TGTGCCAGTAGTATAGAGGGACTAGCGGGGGGTGAGCAGTTCTTC
>TRBV28|.|TRBJ1-6|TRBD1
CASKFLSQGTGWNSPLHF
TGTGCCAGCAAATTTTTGAGCCAGGGGACAGGATGGAATTCACCCCTCCACTTT
>TRBV28|.|TRBJ1-1|.
CASSSGQGVNTEAFF
TGTGCCAGCAGTTCGGGGCAGGGCGTGAACACTGAAGCTTTCTTT
>TRBV9|.|TRBJ1-6|.
CASSDQNNSPLHF
TGTGCCAGCAGTGACCAAAATAATTCACCCCTCCACTTT
>TRBV5-8|.|TRBJ2-1|.
CASSWTAMQFF
TGTGCCAGCAGCTGGACAGCCATGCAGTTCTTC
>TRBV9|.|TRBJ2-1|.
CASSVEFRTLANEQFF
TGTGCCAGCAGCGTAGAGTTCAGGACCCTGGCCAATGAGCAGTTCTTC
>TRBV27|.|TRBJ1-5|.
CASSPIDRRDQPQHF
TGTGCCAGCAGCCCAATTGACAGGAGGGATCAGCCCCAGCATTTT
>TRBV12-5|.|TRBJ2-3|TRBD2
CASLRGGRDTQYF
TGTGCTAGTCTTCGGGGGGGTCGAGATACGCAGTATTTT
>TRBV12-3/TRBV12-4|.|TRBJ1-2|.
CASSLLQGAGYTF
TGTGCCAGCAGTTTATTACAGGGAGCCGGCTACACCTTC
>TRBV19|.|TRBJ1-6|.
CASSLPVNHNSPLHF
TGTGCCAGTAGCCTTCCAGTCAATCATAATTCACCCCTCCACTTT